The clone carrying this TCR beta chain was seen a few times. Antigen unknown. This sample was taken from a study of vaccination and CD4 T cells after COVID-19. Germline V lookup: CDR1 MNHNS, CDR2 SASEGT. With V trimmed by 6 bases and J by 4 bases, 5 bases remained unmatched. CDR3 length: 13 residues. Sequenced with the Oncomine TCR Beta short-read assay was DNA taken from cultured CD4+ T cells. TCRdb fed the PCR reads into MiXCR, producing one record per CDR3 protein. The sample has around 15,000 distinct CDR3 sequences, 54% seen once. Treatment noted: approximately nine-day PBMC culture with coronavirus spike peptide pools or control peptides (ViraFEST assay).

Material for sequencing was CD4+ T cells from blood, cultured in vitro. The TCR comes from a human donor who had recovered from COVID-19. The rearrangement links TRBV6-1 to TRBJ1-2; 7 positions agree with TRBD1. The CDR3 nucleotides read TGTGCCAGCAGACGACAGGGTGTCTATGGCTACACCTTC. This codes for CASRRQGVYGYTF.